The 21 T cell receptor beta chains below all came from one sample that was sequenced in a study of shared clonotypes between healthy human individuals. Data came from immunoSEQ multiplex PCR; TCRdb stores just in-frame clones and leaves some out. The sample records hundreds of thousands of clones, roughly 80% being singletons. Input material: PBMCs. The receptors originated from a woman aged 40 to 55 in good health. Some clones in this sample may be carry-over from other donors' samples.

This CDR3 reads CASSHLQETQYF. The CDR3 DNA is TGCGCCAGCAGCCACTTGCAAGAGACCCAGTACTTC. V is TRBV4-1 and J is TRBJ2-5; D is unresolved. Trimming removed 3 bases from V and 2 bases from J, with 4 bases in between. In germline, CDR1 is MGHRA, CDR2 YSYEKL. The CDR3 has 12 amino acids.

The rearrangement joins TRBV5-1 to TRBJ2-3; tentative D call: TRBD2 (5 bases). This CDR3 contains 15 residues. Looked up from germline, CDR1 is SGHRS and CDR2 is YFSETQ. V was shortened by 4 bases and J by 8 bases, with 20 bases between the two germline ends. The CDR3 DNA is TGCGCCAGCAGCCTCTCCGGAGGAGCTGGGGTTACGCAGTATTTT. Protein sequence: CASSLSGGAGVTQYF.

The CDR3 DNA reads as TGTGCCAGCTCACGGCTGGAAGGTTCCTACAATGAGCAGTTCTTC. Translating gives CASSRLEGSYNEQFF. This chain links TRBV18 with TRBJ2-1, with unresolved D. Between the trimmed V and J ends, which lost 4 bases and 1 base, there was a span of 11 bases. Germline V lookup: CDR1 KGHSH, CDR2 LQKENI. The CDR3 is 15 amino acids.

This clone occurred many times. The chain joins TRBV6-1 to TRBJ2-7; TRBD1 matches at 9 bases. The CDR3 consists of 15 residues. V trimming: 5 bases; J trimming: 1 base; junction bases outside the gene matches: 6. Germline CDR1 and CDR2: MNHNS and SASEGT. CDR3 loop: CASSFEGQGSYEQYF. The CDR3 DNA is TGTGCCAGCAGTTTTGAGGGACAGGGATCCTACGAGCAGTACTTC.

The rearrangement links TRBV11-2 to TRBJ2-7, with D maybe TRBD2 (6 bases). The ends were cut back, 1 base at V and 3 bases at J, with 10 bases in the middle. Germline values: CDR1 SGHAT, CDR2 FQNNGV. The CDR3 is made up of 14 amino acids. CDR3 residues: CASSLGGLNYEQYF. CDR3 sequence (DNA): TGTGCCAGCAGCTTAGGGGGACTTAACTACGAGCAGTACTTC.

This clone came up a few times. The rearrangement uses TRBV19 and TRBJ1-4; D remains unclear. The CDR3 has 12 residues. Between the trimmed V and J ends, which lost 1 base and 13 bases, there was a span of 10 bases. Per germline, CDR1 LNHDA and CDR2 SQIVND (reference sequence). This CDR3 reads CASSIGRARLFF. DNA for the CDR3: TGTGCCAGTAGTATAGGACGGGCTAGACTGTTTTTT.

This chain joins TRBV30 and TRBJ2-3; 9 nucleotides agree with TRBD1. Germline V gene sequence: CDR1 GTSNPN, CDR2 SVGIG (reference sequence). The CDR3 is made up of 14 amino acids. V shed 7 bases, J shed 2 bases, and the junction held 7 bases outside the gene matches. The CDR3 DNA follows: TGTGCCTTCTCTGGGACAGGGACCACAGATACGCAGTATTTT. It specifies CAFSGTGTTDTQYF.

The table lists this clone with many counts. At one of its ends the junction is not consistent with the germline gene, which may arise from a read error. The chain has TRBV6-6 and TRBJ2-3, with 9 bases aligning to TRBD2. The germline gives CDR1 MNHNY, CDR2 SVGAGI (reference sequence). This CDR3 comprises 15 residues. CDR3 loop: CASSYFGTSPETQYF. CDR3 nucleotide sequence: TGTGCCAGCAGTTACTTTGGGACTAGCCCAGAGACGCAGTATTTT.

Regarding this clone: The sample contains more than one DNA sequence encoding this CDR3. The V and J genes are TRBV30 and TRBJ1-5; D is perhaps TRBD1 (5 bases). Trimming stripped 0 bases from V and 7 bases from J, with 10 bases between. Germline CDR1 GTSNPN, CDR2 SVGIG (reference sequence). This CDR3 has 13 amino acids. DNA for the CDR3: TGTGCCTGGAGTGTACGCGGGGACCAGCCCCAGCATTTT. Its protein product is CAWSVRGDQPQHF.

The V gene is TRBV6-5, the J gene TRBJ1-4; tentative D call: TRBD1 (6 bases). This CDR3 is 15 amino acids long. The germline gives CDR1 MNHEY, CDR2 SVGAGI. V was trimmed by 5 bases and J by 8 bases, leaving 18 bases between them. CDR3 nucleotide sequence: TGTGCCAGCAGTCCCCGGCCAGGGGTGCGGGAAAAACTGTTTTTT. Translation: CASSPRPGVREKLFF.

The V gene is TRBV27, the J gene TRBJ1-4, with D uncertain. The CDR3 extends over 13 amino acids. The germline V gene has CDR1 MNHEY and CDR2 SMNVEV (reference sequence). V dropped 3 bases and J dropped 8 bases, with 10 bases sitting between them. CDR3 loop: CASSLEGREKLFF. CDR3 sequence (DNA): TGTGCCAGCAGTTTGGAAGGCCGGGAAAAACTGTTTTTT.

About this clone: This sequence is one base from a far larger clone and is likely a read error. At the DNA level, this CDR3 is encoded by other sequences in the same sample as well. CDR3 loop: CASSTGLNTEAFF. The CDR3 nucleotides read TGTGCCAGCAGCACCGGCTTGAATACTGAAGCTTTCTTT. The V call is TRBV6-5, the J call TRBJ1-1; D gene unclear. The CDR3 extends over 13 amino acids. The germline CDR1 and CDR2 sequences are MNHEY and SVGAGI.

This rearrangement joins TRBV7-3 to TRBJ2-5; D is possibly TRBD1 (5 bases). The CDR3 is made up of 15 amino acids. Germline V CDR1 and CDR2: SGHTA, FQGTGA. V shed 2 bases and J shed 1 base, with 11 bases lying between them. Here the CDR3 reads CASSLQMGPQETQYF. Here the CDR3 DNA reads TGTGCCAGCAGCTTACAGATGGGGCCCCAAGAGACCCAGTACTTC.

Notes on this clone: Other DNA sequences of this sample code for an identical CDR3. CDR3 loop: CASSVDLGSYEQYF. CDR3 bases: TGTGCCAGCAGCGTGGATCTAGGGTCCTACGAGCAGTACTTC. This sequence joins TRBV9 and TRBJ2-7; D ambiguous. With 2 bases removed from V and 1 base from J, the gap between germline ends came to 10 bases. Germline V gene lookup returns CDR1 SGDLS and CDR2 YYNGEE. The CDR3 covers 14 residues.

The chain joins TRBV25-1 to TRBJ2-3, with D tentatively TRBD1 or TRBD2 (5 bases each). The CDR3 sequence is 17 residues long. CDR1 is MGHDK and CDR2 is SYGVNS in the germline V gene. V shed 2 bases and J shed 3 bases, with 18 bases lying between them. The CDR3 sequence is CASSEPLRAPGTDTQYF. Here the CDR3 DNA reads TGTGCCAGCAGTGAACCACTGCGGGCCCCAGGGACAGATACGCAGTATTTT. The entire variable domain, with the rest obtained from reference TRBV25-1 and TRBJ2-3, is as follows: EADIYQTPRYLVIGTGKKITLECSQTMGHDKMYWYQQDPGMELHLIHYSYGVNSTEKGDLSSESTVSRIRTEHFPLTLESARPSHTSQYLCASSEPLRAPGTDTQYFGPGTRLTVL.

On this clone: The same CDR3 arises from other DNA sequences in this sample as well. The chain links TRBV9 to TRBJ2-3; TRBD2 matches at 9 bases. Unmatched junction bases numbered 4, after V lost 0 bases and J lost 5 bases. Germline V gene data show CDR1 as SGDLS and CDR2 as YYNGEE. The CDR3 is made up of 15 amino acids. CDR3 loop: CASSVEGGRGDTQYF. The DNA of the CDR3 is TGTGCCAGCAGCGTAGAAGGCGGGAGGGGAGATACGCAGTATTTT. The complete variable domain, with remaining parts taken from reference TRBV9 and TRBJ2-3, reads DSGVTQTPKHLITATGQRVTLRCSPRSGDLSVYWYQQSLDQGLQFLIQYYNGEERAKGNILERFSAQQFPDLHSELNLSSLELGDSALYFCASSVEGGRGDTQYFGPGTRLTVL.

The CDR3 sequence: CASSFSPPDREPEKLFF. CDR3 sequence (DNA): TGCGCCAGCAGCTTTTCCCCGCCGGACAGGGAACCAGAAAAACTGTTTTTT. The rearrangement joins TRBV5-1 to TRBJ1-4; TRBD1 aligns across 8 bases. The CDR3 loop spans 17 amino acids. J was trimmed by 8 bases and V by 2 bases; bases with no gene match: 14. Germline values: CDR1 SGHRS, CDR2 YFSETQ. The full variable domain, its missing parts supplied by reference TRBV5-1 and TRBJ1-4, is KAGVTQTPRYLIKTRGQQVTLSCSPISGHRSVSWYQQTPGQGLQFLFEYFSETQRNKGNFPGRFSGRQFSNSRSEMNVSTLELGDSALYLCASSFSPPDREPEKLFFGSGTQLSVL.

To note about this clone: This likely came from a read error, as a far larger clone is one base away. The sample holds other DNA sequences that translate to the same CDR3. V usage is TRBV9 and J usage is TRBJ1-1; D is unclear. Germline-derived CDR1 and CDR2 are SGDLS and YYNGEE. The CDR3 is 13 amino acids. V was trimmed by 0 bases and J by 5 bases, leaving 8 bases between them. The CDR3 DNA is TGTGCCAGCAGCGTAGGGTCGGGGACTGAAGCTTTCTTT. It specifies CASSVGSGTEAFF. The full variable domain, in which reference TRBV9 and TRBJ1-1 provide the parts outside the CDR3, is DSGVTQTPKHLITATGQRVTLRCSPRSGDLSVYWYQQSLDQGLQFLIQYYNGEERAKGNILERFSAQQFPDLHSELNLSSLELGDSALYFCASSVGSGTEAFFGQGTRLTVV.

This clone has just one count. The J gene is TRBJ1-1, the V gene TRBV11-2; the D is unclear. Germline V lookup: CDR1 SGHAT, CDR2 FQNNGV. The CDR3 length is 15 residues. Trimming pared 1 base from V and 0 bases from J, leaving 9 bases between. The CDR3 loop reads CASSLVYRVNTEAFF. CDR3 in DNA: TGTGCCAGCAGCTTAGTATATAGGGTGAACACTGAAGCTTTCTTT.

The chain joins TRBV10-1 to TRBJ2-7; maybe TRBD2 (5 bases). Germline-derived CDR1 and CDR2 are WNHNN and SYGVQD (reference sequence). V was pared by 2 bases and J by 6 bases, with 14 bases between. The length of the CDR3 is 14 residues. The CDR3 region has the DNA TGCGCCAGCAGTGAGGGGCGAGGGTATCGCGAGCAGTACTTC. It codes for CASSEGRGYREQYF.

CDR3 sequence reads: CASRFGTSGPRRSYEQYF. The CDR3 DNA reads as TGTGCAAGTCGCTTCGGGACTAGCGGGCCCCGACGCAGCTACGAGCAGTACTTC. V and J are TRBV12-2 and TRBJ2-7; the tabulated D call, TRBD2, remains unverified against the DNA. TRBV12-2 is deemed a pseudogene. This CDR3 has 18 amino acids.